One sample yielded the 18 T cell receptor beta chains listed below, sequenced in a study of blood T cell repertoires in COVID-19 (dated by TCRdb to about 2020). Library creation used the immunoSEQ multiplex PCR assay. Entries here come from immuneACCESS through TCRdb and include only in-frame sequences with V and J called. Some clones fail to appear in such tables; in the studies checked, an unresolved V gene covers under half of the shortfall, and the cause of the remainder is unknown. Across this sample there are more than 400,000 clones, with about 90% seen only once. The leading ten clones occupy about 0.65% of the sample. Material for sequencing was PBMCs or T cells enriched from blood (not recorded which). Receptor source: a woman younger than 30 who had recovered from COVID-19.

The CDR3 reads CASRSSGPSYEQYF. The CDR3, as DNA: TGTGCCAGCAGGTCTAGCGGGCCCTCCTACGAGCAGTACTTC. The chain has TRBV7-9 and TRBJ2-7; 8 bases align to TRBD2. V dropped 6 bases and J dropped 0; count of bases not matched to a gene: 4. Per the germline V gene, CDR1 is SEHNR and CDR2 is FQNEAQ (reference sequence). CDR3 length: 14 amino acids.

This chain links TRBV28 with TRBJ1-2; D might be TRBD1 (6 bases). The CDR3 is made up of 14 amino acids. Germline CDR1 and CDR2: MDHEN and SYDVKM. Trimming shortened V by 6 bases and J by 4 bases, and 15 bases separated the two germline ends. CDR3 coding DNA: TGTGCCAGCAGCATTAGGGGGGGCGTCTATGGCTACACCTTC. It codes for CASSIRGGVYGYTF.

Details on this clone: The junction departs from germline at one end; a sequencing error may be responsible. The CDR3 region is CASSHPRGGDTIYF. The CDR3 nucleotides read TGTGCCAGCAGCCACCCCCGGGGTGGAGACACCATATATTTT. V is TRBV7-9 and J is TRBJ1-3, with D unresolved. In germline, CDR1 is SEHNR, CDR2 FQNEAQ (reference sequence). The CDR3 extends over 14 amino acids.

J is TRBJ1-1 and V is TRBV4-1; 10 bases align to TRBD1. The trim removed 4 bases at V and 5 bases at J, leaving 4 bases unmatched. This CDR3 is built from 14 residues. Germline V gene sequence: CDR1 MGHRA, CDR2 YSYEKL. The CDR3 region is CASSLPGQGTEAFF. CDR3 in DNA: TGCGCCAGCAGCCTTCCGGGACAGGGGACTGAAGCTTTCTTT.

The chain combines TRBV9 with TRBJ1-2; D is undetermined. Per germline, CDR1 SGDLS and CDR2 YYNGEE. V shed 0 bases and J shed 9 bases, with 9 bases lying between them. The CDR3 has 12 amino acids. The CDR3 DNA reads TGTGCCAGCAGCGTAGAACCGGGGAGCTACACCTTC. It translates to CASSVEPGSYTF.

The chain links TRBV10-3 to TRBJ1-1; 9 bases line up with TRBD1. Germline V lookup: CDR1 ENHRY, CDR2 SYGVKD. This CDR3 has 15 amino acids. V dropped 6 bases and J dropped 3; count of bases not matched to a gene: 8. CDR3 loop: CAIRKQGAEDTEAFF. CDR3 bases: TGTGCCATCAGGAAACAGGGGGCAGAGGACACTGAAGCTTTCTTT.

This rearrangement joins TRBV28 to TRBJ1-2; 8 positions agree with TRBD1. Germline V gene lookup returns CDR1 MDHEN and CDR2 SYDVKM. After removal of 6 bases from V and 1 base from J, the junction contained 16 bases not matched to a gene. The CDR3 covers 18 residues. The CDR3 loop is CASRPSPGQEGVNYGYTF. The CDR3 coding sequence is TGTGCCAGCAGGCCCTCCCCGGGACAGGAGGGCGTTAACTATGGCTACACCTTC.

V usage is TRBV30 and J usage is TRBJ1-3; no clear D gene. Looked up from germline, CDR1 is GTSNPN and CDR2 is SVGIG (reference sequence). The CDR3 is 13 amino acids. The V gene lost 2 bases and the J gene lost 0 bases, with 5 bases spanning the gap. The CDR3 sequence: CAWSKASGNTIYF. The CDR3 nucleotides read TGTGCCTGGAGTAAAGCCTCTGGAAACACCATATATTTT. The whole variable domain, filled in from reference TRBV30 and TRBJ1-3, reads SQTIHQWPATLVQPVGSPLSLECTVEGTSNPNLYWYRQAAGRGLQLLFYSVGIGQISSEVPQNLSASRPQDRQFILSSKKLLLSDSGFYLCAWSKASGNTIYFGEGSWLTVV.

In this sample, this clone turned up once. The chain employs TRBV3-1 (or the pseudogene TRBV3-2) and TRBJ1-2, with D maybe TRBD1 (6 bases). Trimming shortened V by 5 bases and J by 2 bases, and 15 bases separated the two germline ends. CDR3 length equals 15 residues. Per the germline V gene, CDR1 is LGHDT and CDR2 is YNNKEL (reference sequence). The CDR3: CASSSRNDRNYGYTF. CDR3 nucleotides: TGTGCCAGCAGCTCGCGCAATGACAGGAACTATGGCTACACCTTC.

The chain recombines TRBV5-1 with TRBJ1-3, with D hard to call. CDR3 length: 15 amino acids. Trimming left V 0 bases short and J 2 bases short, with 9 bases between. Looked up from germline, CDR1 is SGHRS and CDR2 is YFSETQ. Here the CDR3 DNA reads TGCGCCAGCAGCTTGGTTGGCGGGGCTGGAAACACCATATATTTT. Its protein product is CASSLVGGAGNTIYF.

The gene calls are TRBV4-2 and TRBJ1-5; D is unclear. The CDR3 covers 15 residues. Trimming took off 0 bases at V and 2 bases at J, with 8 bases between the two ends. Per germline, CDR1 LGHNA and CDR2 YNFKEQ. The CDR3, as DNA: TGTGCCAGCAGCCAAGATGAGGCGGGCAATCAGCCCCAGCATTTT. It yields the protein CASSQDEAGNQPQHF.

The CDR3 coding sequence is TGTGCCAGCAGTGAAGTCTGGACAGGCAATTCACCCCTCCACTTT. Residues: CASSEVWTGNSPLHF. The V and J genes are TRBV6-1 and TRBJ1-6, with TRBD1 matching over 7 bases. V lost 1 base and J lost 7; bases outside the gene matches: 4. CDR3 length: 15 residues. Germline V lookup: CDR1 MNHNS, CDR2 SASEGT.

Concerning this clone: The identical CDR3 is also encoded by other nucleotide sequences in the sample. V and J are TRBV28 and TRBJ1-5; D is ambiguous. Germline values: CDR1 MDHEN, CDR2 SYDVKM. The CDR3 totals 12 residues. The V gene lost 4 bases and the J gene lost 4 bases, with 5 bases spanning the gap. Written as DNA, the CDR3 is TGTGCCAGCAGTTCCCCAAATCAGCCCCAGCATTTT. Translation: CASSSPNQPQHF.

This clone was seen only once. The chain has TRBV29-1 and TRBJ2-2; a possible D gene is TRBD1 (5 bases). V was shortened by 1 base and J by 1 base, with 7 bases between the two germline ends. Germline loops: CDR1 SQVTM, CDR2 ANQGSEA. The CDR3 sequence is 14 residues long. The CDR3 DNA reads TGCAGCGTTGAAGGGCAGGGGAACACCGGGGAGCTGTTTTTT. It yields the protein CSVEGQGNTGELFF.

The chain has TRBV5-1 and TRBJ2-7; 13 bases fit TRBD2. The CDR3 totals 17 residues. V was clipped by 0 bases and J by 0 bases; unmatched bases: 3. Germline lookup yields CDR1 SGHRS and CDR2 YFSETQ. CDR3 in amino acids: CASSLGTSGGTSYEQYF. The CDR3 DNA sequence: TGCGCCAGCAGCTTGGGGACTAGCGGGGGCACCTCCTACGAGCAGTACTTC.

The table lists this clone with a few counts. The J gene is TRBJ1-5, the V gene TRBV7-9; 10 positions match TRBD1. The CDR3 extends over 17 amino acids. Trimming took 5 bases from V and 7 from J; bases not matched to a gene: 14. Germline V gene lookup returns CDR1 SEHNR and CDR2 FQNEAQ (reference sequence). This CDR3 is CASSSTTGGAMNQPQHF. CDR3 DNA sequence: TGTGCCAGCAGCAGCACGACAGGGGGCGCGATGAACCAGCCCCAGCATTTT.

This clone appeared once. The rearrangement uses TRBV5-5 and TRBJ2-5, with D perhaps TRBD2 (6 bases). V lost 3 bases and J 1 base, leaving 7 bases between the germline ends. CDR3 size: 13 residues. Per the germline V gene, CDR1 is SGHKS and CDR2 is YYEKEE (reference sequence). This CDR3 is CASSWDFQETQYF. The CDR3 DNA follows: TGTGCCAGCAGCTGGGACTTCCAAGAGACCCAGTACTTC.

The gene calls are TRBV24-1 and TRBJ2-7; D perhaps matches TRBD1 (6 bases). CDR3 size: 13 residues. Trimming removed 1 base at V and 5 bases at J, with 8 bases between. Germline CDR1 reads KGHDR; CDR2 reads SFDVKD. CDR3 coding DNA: TGTGCCACCAGTGATTTAGCAGGGGACGAGCAGTACTTC. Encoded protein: CATSDLAGDEQYF.